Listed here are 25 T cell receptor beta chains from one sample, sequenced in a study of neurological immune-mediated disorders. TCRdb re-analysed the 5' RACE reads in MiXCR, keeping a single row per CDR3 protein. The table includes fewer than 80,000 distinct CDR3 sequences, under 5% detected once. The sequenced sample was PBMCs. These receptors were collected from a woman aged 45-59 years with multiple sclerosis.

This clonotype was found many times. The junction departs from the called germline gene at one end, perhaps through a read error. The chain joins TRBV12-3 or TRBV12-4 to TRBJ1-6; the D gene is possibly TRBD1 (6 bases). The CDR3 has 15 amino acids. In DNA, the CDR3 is TGTGCCAGCAGCCAAGTCGGGGGGACAAATTCACCCCTCAACTTT. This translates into CASSQVGGTNSPLNF.

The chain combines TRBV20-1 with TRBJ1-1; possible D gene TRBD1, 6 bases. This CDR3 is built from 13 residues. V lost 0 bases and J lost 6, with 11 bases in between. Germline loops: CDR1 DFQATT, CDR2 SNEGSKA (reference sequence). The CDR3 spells CSARDTGGPEAFF. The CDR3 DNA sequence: TGCAGTGCTAGAGATACCGGGGGGCCTGAAGCTTTCTTT.

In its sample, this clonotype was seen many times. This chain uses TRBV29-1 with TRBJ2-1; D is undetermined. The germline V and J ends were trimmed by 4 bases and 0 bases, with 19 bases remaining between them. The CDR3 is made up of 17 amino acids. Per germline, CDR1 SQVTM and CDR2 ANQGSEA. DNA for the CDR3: TGCAGCGTTGGCCCTTTGGGCAAAACGGGCTCCTACAATGAGCAGTTCTTC. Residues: CSVGPLGKTGSYNEQFF.

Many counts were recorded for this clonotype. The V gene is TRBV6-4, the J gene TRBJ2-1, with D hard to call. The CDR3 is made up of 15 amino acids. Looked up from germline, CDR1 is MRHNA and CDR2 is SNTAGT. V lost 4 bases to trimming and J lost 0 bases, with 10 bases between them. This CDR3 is CASSGSPGSYNEQFF. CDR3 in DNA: TGTGCCAGCAGTGGGTCTCCGGGCTCCTACAATGAGCAGTTCTTC.

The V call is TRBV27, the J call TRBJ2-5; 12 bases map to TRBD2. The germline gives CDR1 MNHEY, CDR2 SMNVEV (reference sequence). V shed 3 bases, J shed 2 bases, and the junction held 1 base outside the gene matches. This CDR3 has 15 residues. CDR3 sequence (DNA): TGTGCCAGCAGTTTCACTAGCGGGGGGCAAGAGACCCAGTACTTC. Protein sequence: CASSFTSGGQETQYF.

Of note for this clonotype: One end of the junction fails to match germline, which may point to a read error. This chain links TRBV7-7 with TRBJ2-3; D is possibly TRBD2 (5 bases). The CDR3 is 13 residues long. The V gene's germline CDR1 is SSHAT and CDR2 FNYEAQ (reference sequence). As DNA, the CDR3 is TGTGCTAGCAGCTTGGACGAGGGTAATACGCAGTATTTT. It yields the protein CASSLDEGNTQYF.

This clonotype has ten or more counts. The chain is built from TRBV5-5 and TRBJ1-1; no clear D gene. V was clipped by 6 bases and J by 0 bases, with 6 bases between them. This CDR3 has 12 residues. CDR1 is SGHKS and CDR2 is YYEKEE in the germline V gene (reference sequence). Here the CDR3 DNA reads TGTGCCAGCACCCGGATGAACACTGAAGCTTTCTTT. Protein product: CASTRMNTEAFF. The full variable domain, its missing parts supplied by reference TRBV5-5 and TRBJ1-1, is DAGVTQSPTHLIKTRGQQVTLRCSPISGHKSVSWYQQVLGQGPQFIFQYYEKEERGRGNFPDRFSARQFPNYSSELNVNALLLGDSALYLCASTRMNTEAFFGQGTRLTVV.

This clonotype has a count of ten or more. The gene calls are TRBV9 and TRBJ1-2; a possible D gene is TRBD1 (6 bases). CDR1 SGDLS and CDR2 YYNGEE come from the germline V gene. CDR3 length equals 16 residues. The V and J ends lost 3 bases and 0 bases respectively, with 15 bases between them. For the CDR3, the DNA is TGTGCCAGCAGCGCCGAGACAGGTGATGCTAACTATGGCTACACCTTC. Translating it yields CASSAETGDANYGYTF.

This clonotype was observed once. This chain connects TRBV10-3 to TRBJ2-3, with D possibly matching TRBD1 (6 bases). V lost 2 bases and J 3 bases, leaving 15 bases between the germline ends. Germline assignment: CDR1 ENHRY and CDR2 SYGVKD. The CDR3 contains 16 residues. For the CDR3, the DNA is TGTGCCATCAGTGAGCCCCCAGGGGTGAGGACAGATACGCAGTATTTT. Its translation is CAISEPPGVRTDTQYF.

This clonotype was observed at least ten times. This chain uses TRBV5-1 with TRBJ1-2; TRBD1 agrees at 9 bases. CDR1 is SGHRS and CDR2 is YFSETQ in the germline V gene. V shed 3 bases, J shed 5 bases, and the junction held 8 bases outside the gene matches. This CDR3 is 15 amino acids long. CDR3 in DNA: TGCGCCAGCAGCTCCGGGGGGGGACAGGGATATGGCTACACCTTC. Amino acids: CASSSGGGQGYGYTF.

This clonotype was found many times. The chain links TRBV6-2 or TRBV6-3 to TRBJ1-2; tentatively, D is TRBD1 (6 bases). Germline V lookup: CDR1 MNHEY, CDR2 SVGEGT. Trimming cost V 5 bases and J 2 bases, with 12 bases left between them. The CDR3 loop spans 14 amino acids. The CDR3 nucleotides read TGTGCCAGCAGTCGCAGGGGACCCAACTATGGCTACACCTTC. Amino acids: CASSRRGPNYGYTF.

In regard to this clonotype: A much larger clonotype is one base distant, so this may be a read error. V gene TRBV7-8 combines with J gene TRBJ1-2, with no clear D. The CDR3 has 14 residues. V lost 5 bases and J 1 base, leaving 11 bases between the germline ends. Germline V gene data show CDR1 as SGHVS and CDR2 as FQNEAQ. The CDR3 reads CASSPKAINYGYTF. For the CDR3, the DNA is TGTGCCAGCAGCCCTAAGGCCATTAACTATGGCTACACCTTC.

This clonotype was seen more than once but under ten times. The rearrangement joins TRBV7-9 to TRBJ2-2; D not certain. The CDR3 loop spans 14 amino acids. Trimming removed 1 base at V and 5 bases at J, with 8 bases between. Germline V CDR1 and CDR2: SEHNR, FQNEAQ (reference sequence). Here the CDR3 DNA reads TGTGCCAGCAGCTTAGTCTCAATTACCGGGGAGCTGTTTTTT. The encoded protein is CASSLVSITGELFF.

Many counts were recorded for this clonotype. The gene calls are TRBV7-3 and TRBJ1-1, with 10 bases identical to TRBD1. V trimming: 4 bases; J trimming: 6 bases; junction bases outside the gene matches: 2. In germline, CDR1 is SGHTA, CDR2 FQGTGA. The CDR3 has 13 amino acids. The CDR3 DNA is TGTGCCAGCAGCTCCGGGACAGGGGCTGAAGCTTTCTTT. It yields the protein CASSSGTGAEAFF.

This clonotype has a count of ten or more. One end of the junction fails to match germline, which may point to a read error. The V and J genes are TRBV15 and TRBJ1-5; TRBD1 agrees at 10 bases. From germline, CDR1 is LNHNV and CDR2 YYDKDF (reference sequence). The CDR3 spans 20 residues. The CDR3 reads CATSRDLVVSGQGKNQPQNF. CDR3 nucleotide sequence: TGTGCCACCAGCAGAGATCTGGTGGTCTCGGGACAGGGGAAGAATCAGCCCCAGAATTTT.

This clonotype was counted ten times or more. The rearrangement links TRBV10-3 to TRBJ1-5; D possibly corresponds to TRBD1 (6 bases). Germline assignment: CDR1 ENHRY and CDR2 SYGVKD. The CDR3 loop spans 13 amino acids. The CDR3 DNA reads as TGTTCTATCGGGGGGGGCAGCAATCAGCCCCAGCATTTT. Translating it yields CSIGGGSNQPQHF.

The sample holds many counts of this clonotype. In nucleotides, the CDR3 is TGCGCCAGCAGCATACTAGCGGGGGACATGAATGAGCAGTTCTTC. As protein: CASSILAGDMNEQFF. V and J are TRBV5-1 and TRBJ2-1, with 11 bases identical to TRBD2. Germline V gene lookup returns CDR1 SGHRS and CDR2 YFSETQ. V trimming: 4 bases; J trimming: 7 bases; junction bases outside the gene matches: 7. The CDR3 has 15 amino acids.

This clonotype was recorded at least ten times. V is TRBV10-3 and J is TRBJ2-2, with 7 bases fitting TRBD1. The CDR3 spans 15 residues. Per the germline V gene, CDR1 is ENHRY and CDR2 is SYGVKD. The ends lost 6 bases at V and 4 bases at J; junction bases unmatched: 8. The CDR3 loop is CAIRTGTVGTGELFF. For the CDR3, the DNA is TGTGCCATCAGGACCGGGACAGTTGGCACCGGGGAGCTGTTTTTT.

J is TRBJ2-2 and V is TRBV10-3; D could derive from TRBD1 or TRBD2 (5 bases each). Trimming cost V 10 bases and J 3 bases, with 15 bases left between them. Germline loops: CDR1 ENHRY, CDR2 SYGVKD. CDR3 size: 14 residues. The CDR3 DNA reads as TGTGCCACAAGGGGACGTACGGACACCGGGGAGCTGTTTTTT. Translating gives CATRGRTDTGELFF.

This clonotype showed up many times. The CDR3 here is CSALGTGGSDEQYF. CDR3 DNA sequence: TGCAGTGCTCTTGGGACAGGGGGCAGCGACGAGCAGTACTTC. The rearrangement uses TRBV20-1 and TRBJ2-7; 12 bases match TRBD1. Losses at the gene ends were 5 bases for V and 5 bases for J; bases not matched to a gene: 7. The germline V gene encodes CDR1 DFQATT and CDR2 SNEGSKA (reference sequence). The CDR3 has 14 residues.

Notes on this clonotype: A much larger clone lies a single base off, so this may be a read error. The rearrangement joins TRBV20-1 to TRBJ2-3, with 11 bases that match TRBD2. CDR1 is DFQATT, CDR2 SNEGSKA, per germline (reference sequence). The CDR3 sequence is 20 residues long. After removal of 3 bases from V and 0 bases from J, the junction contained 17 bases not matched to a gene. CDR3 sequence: CSARGFGELAGEPSTDTQYF. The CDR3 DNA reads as TGCAGTGCTAGGGGATTTGGGGAACTAGCGGGGGAGCCAAGCACAGATACGCAGTATTTT.

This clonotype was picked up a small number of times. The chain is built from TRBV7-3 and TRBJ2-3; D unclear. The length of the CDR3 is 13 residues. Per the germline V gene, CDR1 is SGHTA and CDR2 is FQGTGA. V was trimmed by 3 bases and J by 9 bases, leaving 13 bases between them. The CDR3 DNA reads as TGTGCCAGCAGCTTCTCCGGACCCGGGACGCAGTATTTT. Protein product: CASSFSGPGTQYF.

The DNA for the CDR3 is TGTGCCAGCAGCTTAGAATGGGGCGGGACAGGGAACAATGAGCAGTTCTTC. Translation: CASSLEWGGTGNNEQFF. This chain joins TRBV11-3 and TRBJ2-1, with TRBD1 matching over 9 bases. V lost 0 bases and J lost 5; bases outside the gene matches: 8. CDR1 and CDR2 from the germline V gene are SGHNT and YENEEA. CDR3 size: 17 residues.

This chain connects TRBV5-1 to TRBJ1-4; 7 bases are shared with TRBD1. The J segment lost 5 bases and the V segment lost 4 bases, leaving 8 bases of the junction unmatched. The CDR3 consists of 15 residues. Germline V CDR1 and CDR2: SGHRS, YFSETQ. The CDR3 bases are TGCGCCAGCAGCCGGGAGGGGACAGCAAATGAAAAACTGTTTTTT. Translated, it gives CASSREGTANEKLFF.

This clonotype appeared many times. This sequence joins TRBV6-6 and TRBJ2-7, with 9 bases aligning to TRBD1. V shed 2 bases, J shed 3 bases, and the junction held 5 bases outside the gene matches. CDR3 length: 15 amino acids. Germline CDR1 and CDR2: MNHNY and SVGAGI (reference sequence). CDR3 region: CASSYPGQGNYEQYF. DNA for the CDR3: TGTGCCAGCAGTTACCCCGGACAGGGGAACTACGAGCAGTACTTC.